This entry lists 20 T cell receptor beta chains sequenced from one sample in a study of response to subunit inactivated influenza vaccine. TCRdb ran MiXCR on the RT-PCR reads and lists one entry per CDR3 protein. The profile shows 550,000 to 800,000 distinct CDR3 sequences, approximately 14% of them singletons. Source: PBMCs from blood, taken 12 days after vaccination. The receptors come from a man aged 45-65 years who received an inactivated influenza vaccine.

This clonotype was detected ten times or more. V is TRBV12-3 or TRBV12-4 and J is TRBJ2-3; D remains unclear. V lost 6 bases, J lost 14 bases, and 18 bases lay in between. The CDR3 contains 12 residues. This CDR3 reads CASSSPPTLAYF. For the CDR3, the DNA is TGTGCCAGCAGCTCCCCTCCCACTCTTGCGTATTTT.

This clonotype has more than one count but fewer than ten. This chain uses TRBV29-1 with TRBJ2-1; D uncertain. Trimming stripped 5 bases from V and 12 bases from J, with 23 bases between. The germline gives CDR1 SQVTM, CDR2 ANQGSEA. The CDR3 length is 14 residues. The CDR3 bases are TGCAGCGTTTTTGAGTCGGTCGTTAGGTTCGGGCAGTTCTTC. Protein sequence: CSVFESVVRFGQFF.

The chain links TRBV4-3 to TRBJ2-5; D ambiguous. The V gene's germline CDR1 is LGHNA and CDR2 YSLEER. The CDR3 runs 15 residues. Trimming stripped 0 bases from V and 0 bases from J, with 8 bases between. The CDR3 sequence: CASSQDAAYQETQYF. In nucleotides, the CDR3 is TGCGCCAGCAGCCAAGATGCAGCGTACCAAGAGACCCAGTACTTC.

This clonotype was seen only once. This chain connects TRBV4-1 to TRBJ2-7, with D maybe TRBD2 (6 bases). The V end lost 3 bases, the J end lost 7 bases, and 10 bases lay between the germline ends. Germline V gene lookup returns CDR1 MGHRA and CDR2 YSYEKL. The CDR3 spans 12 residues. CDR3 protein: CASSQGGDEQYF. CDR3 coding DNA: TGCGCCAGCAGCCAGGGCGGGGATGAGCAGTACTTC.

This clonotype was seen a handful of times. This CDR3 reads CASSLGSEGSGYTF. CDR3 in DNA: TGTGCCAGCAGTTTAGGTTCAGAGGGTTCTGGCTACACCTTC. The chain carries TRBV12-3 or TRBV12-4 and TRBJ1-2; D ambiguous. V was pared by 1 base and J by 7 bases, with 13 bases between. This CDR3 region has 14 residues.

The V gene is TRBV4-3, the J gene TRBJ1-1; D not certain. The V gene lost 0 bases and the J gene lost 4 bases, with 6 bases spanning the gap. Germline CDR1 and CDR2: LGHNA and YSLEER. The CDR3 covers 13 residues. CDR3 residues: CASSQDKSTEAFF. The CDR3 DNA reads as TGCGCCAGCAGCCAAGATAAGAGCACTGAAGCTTTCTTT.

J is TRBJ2-1 and V is TRBV7-2, with TRBD2 matching 12 bases. Germline values: CDR1 SGHTA, CDR2 FQGNSA. V trimming: 5 bases; J trimming: 7 bases; junction bases outside the gene matches: 6. The length of the CDR3 is 15 residues. The CDR3: CASSRGLAGSNEQFF. The CDR3 DNA reads TGTGCCAGCAGCCGAGGACTAGCGGGATCAAATGAGCAGTTCTTC.

This clonotype was recorded a few times. This chain uses TRBV27 with TRBJ1-2; possibly TRBD1 for D (5 bases). The germline V gene encodes CDR1 MNHEY and CDR2 SMNVEV (reference sequence). V lost 5 bases to trimming and J lost 0 bases, with 16 bases between them. This CDR3 is 16 amino acids long. This CDR3 reads CASSPLGGPANYGYTF. CDR3 nucleotide sequence: TGTGCCAGCAGTCCGCTGGGGGGACCAGCTAACTATGGCTACACCTTC.

The J gene is TRBJ1-2, the V gene TRBV4-1; D unclear. Germline V gives CDR1 MGHRA, CDR2 YSYEKL. V was pared by 1 base and J by 4 bases, with 10 bases between. The CDR3 is 14 amino acids. CDR3 protein: CASSQGSGVYGYTF. The DNA of the CDR3 is TGCGCCAGCAGCCAAGGAAGCGGCGTCTATGGCTACACCTTC.

CDR3 residues: CASSLKGKAMTSGRAVEQFF. The CDR3, as DNA: TGTGCCAGCAGCTTGAAGGGGAAGGCTATGACTAGCGGGAGGGCAGTTGAGCAGTTCTTC. The rearrangement joins TRBV11-1 to TRBJ2-1, with 14 bases that match TRBD2. From germline, CDR1 is SGHAT and CDR2 FQDESV (reference sequence). The V gene end was trimmed by 3 bases and the J gene end by 9 bases; junction bases not matched to a gene: 19. This CDR3 region has 20 residues.

The chain combines TRBV3-1 with TRBJ2-6, with D perhaps TRBD1 or TRBD2 (6 bases each). V was trimmed by 1 base and J by 4 bases, leaving 11 bases between them. Germline V gene sequence: CDR1 LGHDT, CDR2 YNNKEL (reference sequence). The CDR3 has 16 residues. The CDR3 DNA follows: TGTGCCAGCAGCCAAGTCCGGGGGCAAGGGGCCAACGTCCTGACTTTC. It codes for CASSQVRGQGANVLTF. Together with reference TRBV3-1 and TRBJ2-6, the CDR3 gives the full variable domain: DTAVSQTPKYLVTQMGNDKSIKCEQNLGHDTMYWYKQDSKKFLKIMFSYNNKELIINETVPNRFSPKSPDKAHLNLHINSLELGDSAVYFCASSQVRGQGANVLTFGAGSRLTVL.

The chain joins TRBV14 to TRBJ2-1; 10 bases align to TRBD1. The junction had 10 bases not matched to a gene; V was cut back by 5 bases and J by 6 bases. Germline assignment: CDR1 SGHDN and CDR2 FVKESK. The CDR3 covers 16 residues. CDR3 in amino acids: CASSGPRQGARNEQFF. DNA for the CDR3: TGTGCCAGCAGCGGACCCCGACAGGGGGCGCGCAATGAGCAGTTCTTC.

The chain is built from TRBV7-8 and TRBJ2-2, with D possibly matching TRBD1 (6 bases). Germline assignment: CDR1 SGHVS and CDR2 FQNEAQ. The CDR3 spans 13 residues. Trimming shortened V by 8 bases and J by 2 bases, and 9 bases separated the two germline ends. Here the CDR3 DNA reads TGTGCCAGCGGACAGTCAAACACCGGGGAGCTGTTTTTT. This sequence encodes CASGQSNTGELFF.

The rearrangement joins TRBV27 to TRBJ2-7; D is ambiguous. The CDR3 totals 13 residues. V was clipped by 6 bases and J by 8 bases, with 17 bases between them. Germline values: CDR1 MNHEY, CDR2 SMNVEV (reference sequence). The CDR3 here is CASRPTLASKQYF. CDR3 coding DNA: TGTGCCAGCAGACCCACCCTCGCTAGTAAGCAGTACTTC.

The chain is built from TRBV11-2 and TRBJ2-1, with 9 positions matching TRBD2. This CDR3 region has 18 residues. V was clipped by 3 bases and J by 6 bases; unmatched bases: 15. In germline, CDR1 is SGHAT, CDR2 FQNNGV. The CDR3: CASSLRAFSGRRVNEQFF. The CDR3, as DNA: TGTGCCAGCAGCTTGAGGGCCTTCAGCGGGAGGAGGGTCAATGAGCAGTTCTTC.

The sample holds many counts of this clonotype. This chain links TRBV5-6 with TRBJ2-1, with unresolved D. There are 14 residues in the CDR3. Trimming took 1 base from V and 10 from J, leaving 15 bases between them. Germline V lookup: CDR1 SGHDT, CDR2 YYEEEE. For the CDR3, the DNA is TGTGCCAGCAGCTTGTGGGGAACGTCCGGGGAGCAGTTCTTC. Encoded protein: CASSLWGTSGEQFF.

The chain recombines TRBV21-1 with TRBJ2-5; the table's D call, TRBD1, was not checked against the DNA. TRBV21-1 counts as a pseudogene. CDR3 length: 15 amino acids. The CDR3 region is CASSIRTGSQETQYF. The CDR3 bases are TGTGCCAGCAGCATTAGGACAGGGTCACAAGAGACCCAGTACTTC.

This chain joins TRBV28 and TRBJ2-7; D possibly corresponds to TRBD2 (7 bases). Deletions cut 4 bases from V and 2 bases from J, with 15 bases between. This CDR3 spans 15 amino acids. Germline V lookup: CDR1 MDHEN, CDR2 SYDVKM. DNA for the CDR3: TGTGCCAGCAGTTACATGCGCGGGGGCCCCTACGAGCAGTACTTC. Translation gives CASSYMRGGPYEQYF. The full variable domain, with the rest looked up from reference TRBV28 and TRBJ2-7, is DVKVTQSSRYLVKRTGEKVFLECVQDMDHENMFWYRQDPGLGLRLIYFSYDVKMKEKGDIPEGYSVSREKKERFSLILESASTNQTSMYLCASSYMRGGPYEQYFGPGTRLTVT.

In its sample, this clonotype was seen a few times. The chain is built from TRBV10-3 and TRBJ2-6; no clear D. Looked up from germline, CDR1 is ENHRY and CDR2 is SYGVKD. Trimming removed 6 bases from V and 1 base from J, with 22 bases in between. The CDR3 runs to 19 residues. The CDR3 protein is CAISPSRPTSISGANVLTF. The CDR3 nucleotides are TGTGCCATCAGCCCAAGTCGCCCTACGAGTATTTCTGGGGCCAACGTCCTGACTTTC.

The chain employs TRBV20-1 and TRBJ2-5, with no clear D. V was cut by 2 bases and J by 6 bases, with 13 bases left in between. The germline V gene encodes CDR1 DFQATT and CDR2 SNEGSKA (reference sequence). The CDR3 consists of 13 residues. The CDR3 protein is CSARITQKQTQYF. The CDR3, as DNA: TGCAGTGCTAGAATTACCCAAAAACAGACCCAGTACTTC.